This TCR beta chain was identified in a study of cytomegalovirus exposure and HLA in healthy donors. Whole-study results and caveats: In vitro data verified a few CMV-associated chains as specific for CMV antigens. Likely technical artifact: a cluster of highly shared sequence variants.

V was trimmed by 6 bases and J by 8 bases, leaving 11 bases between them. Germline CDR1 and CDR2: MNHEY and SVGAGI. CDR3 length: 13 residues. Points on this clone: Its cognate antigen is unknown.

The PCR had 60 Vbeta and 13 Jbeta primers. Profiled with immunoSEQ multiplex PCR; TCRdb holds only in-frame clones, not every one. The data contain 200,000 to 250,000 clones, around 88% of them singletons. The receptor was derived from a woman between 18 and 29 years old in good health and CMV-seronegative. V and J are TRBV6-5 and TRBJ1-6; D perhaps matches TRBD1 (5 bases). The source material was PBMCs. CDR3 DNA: TGTGCCAGCAGCCTCACAGGCGATTCACCCCTCCACTTT. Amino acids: CASSLTGDSPLHF.